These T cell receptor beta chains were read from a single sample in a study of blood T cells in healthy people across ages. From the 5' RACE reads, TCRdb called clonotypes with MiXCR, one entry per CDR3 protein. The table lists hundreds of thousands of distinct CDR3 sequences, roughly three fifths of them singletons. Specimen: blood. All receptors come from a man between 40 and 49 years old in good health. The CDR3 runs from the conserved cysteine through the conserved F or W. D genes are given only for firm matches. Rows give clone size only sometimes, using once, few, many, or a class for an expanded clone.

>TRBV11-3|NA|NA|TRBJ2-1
CASSFPPGNEQFF
TGTGCCAGCAGCTTCCCTCCGGGCAATGAGCAGTTCTTC
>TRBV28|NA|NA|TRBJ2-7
CASSSKFKHYEQYF
TGTGCCAGCAGTTCTAAGTTCAAGCACTACGAGCAGTACTTC
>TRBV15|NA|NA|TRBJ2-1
CATSGSGVTYNEQFF
TGTGCCACCAGCGGAAGCGGCGTTACCTACAATGAGCAGTTCTTC
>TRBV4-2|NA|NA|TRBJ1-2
CASSRVDPTYGYTF
TGTGCCAGCAGCCGGGTCGATCCTACTTATGGCTACACCTTC
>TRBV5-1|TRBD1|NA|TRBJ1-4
CASSRTGNGATNEKLFF
TGCGCCAGCAGCCGGACAGGGAATGGTGCAACTAATGAAAAACTGTTTTTT
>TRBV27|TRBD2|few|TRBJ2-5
CASSSRTSGRVETQYF
TGTGCCAGCAGTTCCCGGACTAGCGGGAGAGTGGAGACCCAGTACTTC
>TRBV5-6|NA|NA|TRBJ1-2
CASRREGNYGYTF
TGTGCCAGCCGACGGGAAGGAAACTATGGCTACACCTTC
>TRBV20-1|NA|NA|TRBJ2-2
CSAGPDSNTGELFF
TGCAGTGCTGGGCCCGACTCGAACACCGGGGAGCTGTTTTTT
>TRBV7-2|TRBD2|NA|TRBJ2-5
CASRRSASGKETQYF
TGTGCCAGCAGGCGGAGTGCTAGCGGTAAAGAGACCCAGTACTTC
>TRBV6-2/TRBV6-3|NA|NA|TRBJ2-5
CASSYGLAVQETQYF
TGTGCCAGCAGTTACGGATTGGCCGTACAAGAGACCCAGTACTTC
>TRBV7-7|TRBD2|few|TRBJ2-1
CASSRAGGLNNEQFF
TGTGCTAGCAGCAGAGCGGGGGGGCTGAACAATGAGCAGTTCTTC
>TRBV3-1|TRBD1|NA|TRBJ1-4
CASSPFRGPGEKLFF
TGTGCCAGCAGCCCGTTTAGGGGGCCGGGCGAAAAACTGTTTTTT
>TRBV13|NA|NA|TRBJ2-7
CASSHWTGSYEQYF
TGTGCCAGCAGCCACTGGACTGGCTCCTACGAGCAGTACTTC
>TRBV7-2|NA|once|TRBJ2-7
CASSLALTSGAYEQYF
TGTGCCAGCAGCTTAGCTTTGACTAGTGGGGCATACGAGCAGTACTTC
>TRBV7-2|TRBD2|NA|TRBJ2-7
CASSRSPSGGDTEQYF
TGTGCCAGCAGCAGATCACCAAGCGGGGGGGATACTGAGCAGTACTTC
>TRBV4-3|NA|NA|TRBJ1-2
CASSQATRLYGYTF
TGCGCCAGCAGCCAAGCTACCAGGCTCTATGGCTACACCTTC
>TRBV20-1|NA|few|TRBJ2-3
CSAIAGGPRGTDTQYF
TGCAGTGCTATTGCAGGGGGGCCACGGGGCACAGATACGCAGTATTTT